The 4 T cell receptor beta chains reported below all come from one sample, sequenced in a study of T-cell memory formation after mild COVID-19. In TCRdb, the 5' RACE reads were re-called with MiXCR into one record per CDR3 protein. The top ten hold roughly 0.79% of the sample, which has almost 45,000 distinct CDR3 sequences, 6% to 8.5% seen once. Material: PBMCs or a T cell subset sorted from them (not recorded which). These receptors all stem from an adult who had mild COVID-19 (a few samples of this study predate the infection). Cell type and time point are not known.

This clonotype has a count of ten or more. The V and J genes are TRBV4-1 and TRBJ2-7, with D maybe TRBD1 (6 bases). V was cut by 5 bases and J by 10 bases, with 21 bases left in between. Germline lookup yields CDR1 MGHRA and CDR2 YSYEKL. This CDR3 comprises 14 residues. CDR3 protein: CASSGNPGEIEQYF. DNA for the CDR3: TGCGCCAGCAGCGGTAATCCAGGGGAGATCGAACAGTACTTC.

CDR3 residues: CASSGEQGASGNTIYF. The CDR3 region has the DNA TGTGCCAGCAGCGGAGAACAGGGGGCATCTGGAAACACCATATATTTT. The chain carries TRBV9 and TRBJ1-3, with TRBD1 matching over 9 bases. This CDR3 has 16 amino acids. Germline values: CDR1 SGDLS, CDR2 YYNGEE. V trimming: 3 bases; J trimming: 1 base; junction bases outside the gene matches: 5.

This clonotype has a count of ten or more. This sequence joins TRBV5-1 and TRBJ2-6; D uncertain. CDR1 and CDR2 from the germline V gene are SGHRS and YFSETQ. Trimming took 4 bases from V and 0 from J, leaving 8 bases between them. CDR3 length: 15 amino acids. The CDR3 loop reads CASSPFPSGANVLTF. The DNA of the CDR3 is TGCGCCAGCAGCCCCTTCCCCTCTGGGGCCAACGTCCTGACTTTC.

This clonotype has a count of ten or more. The chain links TRBV14 to TRBJ1-4; D possibly corresponds to TRBD1 (6 bases). CDR3 size: 19 residues. Trimming took 0 bases from V and 3 from J, leaving 20 bases between them. Germline V gene lookup returns CDR1 SGHDN and CDR2 FVKESK. The CDR3 protein is CASSQDGGQGTRANEKLFF. In nucleotides, the CDR3 is TGTGCCAGCAGCCAAGATGGGGGGCAAGGGACCCGGGCTAATGAAAAACTGTTTTTT. Full variable domain (outside the CDR3, taken from reference TRBV14 and TRBJ1-4): EAGVTQFPSHSVIEKGQTVTLRCDPISGHDNLYWYRRVMGKEIKFLLHFVKESKQDESGMPNNRFLAERTGGTYSTLKVQPAELEDSGVYFCASSQDGGQGTRANEKLFFGSGTQLSVL.